The present TCR beta chain was sequenced within a study of T cell responses to AZD1222 COVID-19 vaccine. Notes on the study in general: It was only a handful of AZD1222 recipients who were seropositive at baseline. Repertoires were obtained solely post-peak T cell response. Rises in breadth and depth of Spike-specific TCRs came after two AZD1222 doses. There were mostly white British donors and more females than males, and clonal diversity was possibly underestimated.

The protocol was immunoSEQ multiplex PCR, while the TCRdb copy is restricted to in-frame clones and leaves out a portion. Among some 150,000 clones, over 90% were seen once, and the ten largest hold 3.9%. In this sample, this clone turned up once. Antigen specificity is unknown. This specimen consisted of peripheral blood, obtained on day 0 of AZD1222 vaccination. The TCR comes from an adult in good health.

CDR3 sequence: CASSLDGGRSNQPQHF. The CDR3 DNA sequence: TGCGCCAGCAGCTTGGATGGGGGGCGCAGCAATCAGCCCCAGCATTTT. This sequence joins TRBV5-1 and TRBJ1-5, with D maybe TRBD1 (6 bases). Germline values: CDR1 SGHRS, CDR2 YFSETQ. V was clipped by 0 bases and J by 1 base, with 11 bases between them. This CDR3 has 16 residues.